Listed here are 6 T cell receptor beta chains from one sample, sequenced in a study of T-cell reconstitution after alpha-beta-depleted transplantation in children. The TCRbeta library was prepared with unique molecular identifiers. TCRdb independently ran MiXCR on the PCR reads; one entry per CDR3 protein. The sample consists of a few hundred thousand distinct CDR3 sequences, more than 7.5% of them appearing once. The material sequenced was PBMCs from the stem cell graft donor, taken from the stem cell graft. These receptors all stem from a human donor who donated a stem cell graft to a child with SCID.

At least ten counts were recorded for this clonotype. This chain uses TRBV2 with TRBJ2-7, with a tentative D call TRBD1 (6 bases). V lost 6 bases, J lost 3 bases, and 12 bases lay in between. The CDR3 covers 13 residues. Germline CDR1 reads SNHLY; CDR2 reads FYNNEI. CDR3 nucleotides: TGTGCCAGCAGCCTGACAGGACTCTACGAGCAGTACTTC. Protein: CASSLTGLYEQYF.

This clonotype was seen ten or more times. The genes are TRBV7-8 and TRBJ1-5, with D unresolved. Germline CDR1 reads SGHVS; CDR2 reads FQNEAQ. V was pared by 3 bases and J by 7 bases, with 10 bases between. The CDR3 has 13 residues. CDR3 DNA: TGTGCCAGCAGCTTCGAGGGTAACCAGCCCCAGCATTTT. Translation gives CASSFEGNQPQHF.

This clonotype has ten or more counts. This chain links TRBV12-3 or TRBV12-4 with TRBJ2-5; the D call may be TRBD1 or TRBD2 (5 bases each). The CDR3 contains 14 residues. The V and J ends lost 6 bases and 1 base respectively, with 12 bases between them. CDR3 coding DNA: TGTGCCAGCAGCCTGAGGGGATTCCAAGAGACCCAGTACTTC. This translates into CASSLRGFQETQYF.

In its sample, this clonotype was seen many times. The chain combines TRBV2 with TRBJ2-2, with 8 bases that match TRBD2. Trimming cost V 7 bases and J 6 bases; bases outside gene matches: 10. The germline gives CDR1 SNHLY, CDR2 FYNNEI. There are 15 residues in the CDR3. The chain's CDR3 is CASTENGGASGELFF. Here the CDR3 DNA reads TGTGCCAGCACCGAAAACGGGGGGGCCTCCGGGGAGCTGTTTTTT.

Ten or more counts support this clonotype. The V and J genes are TRBV20-1 and TRBJ2-5; TRBD1 might be the D (5 bases). The CDR3 sequence is 16 residues long. Germline-derived CDR1 and CDR2 are DFQATT and SNEGSKA (reference sequence). Trimming pared 1 base from V and 7 bases from J, leaving 22 bases between. This chain's CDR3 is CSARGGSGKGIGTQYF. CDR3 sequence (DNA): TGCAGTGCTAGAGGGGGTTCAGGGAAGGGAATCGGGACCCAGTACTTC.

This clonotype has ten or more counts. V is TRBV20-1 and J is TRBJ1-5, with no clear D. Germline V CDR1 and CDR2: DFQATT, SNEGSKA (reference sequence). Trimming cost V 7 bases and J 5 bases, with 9 bases left between them. This CDR3 contains 11 residues. The CDR3: CSVSGDQPQHF. CDR3 bases: TGCAGTGTTTCGGGTGATCAGCCCCAGCATTTT.